These 15 T cell receptor beta chains share one sample of origin, sequenced in a study of blood T cell repertoires in COVID-19. Sequencing was performed with immunoSEQ multiplex PCR; in TCRdb, only in-frame clones are kept and a portion is missing. The table lists about 190,000 clones, under 90% of them singletons, with around 6.6% in the top ten. The specimen sequenced was peripheral blood. Every receptor here comes from a middle-aged man with acute or convalescent COVID-19.

The V gene is TRBV19, the J gene TRBJ1-6; 9 nucleotides align to TRBD1. The CDR3 extends over 13 amino acids. Germline V gene lookup returns CDR1 LNHDA and CDR2 SQIVND (reference sequence). Germline trimming cut 6 bases from V and 10 bases from J; bases unmatched to any gene: 4. Here the CDR3 reads CASRDRGTSPLHF. DNA of the CDR3: TGTGCCAGTAGGGACAGGGGTACATCACCCCTCCACTTT.

The rearrangement joins TRBV30 to TRBJ1-6; D might be TRBD1 (5 bases). The V end lost 1 base, the J end lost 10 bases, and 11 bases lay between the germline ends. Germline CDR1 is GTSNPN and CDR2 is SVGIG (reference sequence). The CDR3 has 13 residues. The CDR3 region has the DNA TGTGCCTGGAGTGGAACAGGAGAATCACCCCTCCACTTT. Translation: CAWSGTGESPLHF.

V gene TRBV15 combines with J gene TRBJ2-7; 8 bases are shared with TRBD1. This CDR3 comprises 14 residues. The germline V gene encodes CDR1 LNHNV and CDR2 YYDKDF (reference sequence). With 0 bases clipped from V and 6 bases from J, the junction kept 4 bases outside the gene matches. The CDR3 DNA is TGTGCCACCAGCAGAGACAGGGGGCCGAGCGAGCAGTACTTC. Translating gives CATSRDRGPSEQYF.

This chain links TRBV21-1 with TRBJ2-7; TRBD1, as called in the table, went unchecked against the DNA. TRBV21-1 has pseudogene status. The CDR3 spans 16 residues. CDR3 nucleotide sequence: TGTGCCAGCAGCAACCCGCGGGACAGGGGGATATGCGAGCAGTACTTC. Translation gives CASSNPRDRGICEQYF.

The chain combines TRBV3-1 (or the pseudogene TRBV3-2) with TRBJ2-1; 7 nucleotides line up with TRBD1. The CDR3 spans 16 residues. CDR1 is LGHDT and CDR2 is YNNKEL in the germline V gene (reference sequence). J gave up 1 base and V 0 bases, and 3 bases lay outside the gene matches. The DNA for the CDR3 is TGTGCCAGCAGCCAAGATACAGGGGTTTCCTACAATGAGCAGTTCTTC. Encoded protein: CASSQDTGVSYNEQFF.

V is TRBV5-4 and J is TRBJ1-1, with TRBD1 as a possible D gene (6 bases). This CDR3 is built from 14 residues. Germline CDR1 and CDR2: SGHNT and YYREEE (reference sequence). Trimming took off 2 bases at V and 1 base at J, with 9 bases between the two ends. CDR3 amino acids: CASSFRGGNTEAFF. The CDR3 DNA sequence: TGTGCCAGCAGCTTCCGAGGGGGGAACACTGAAGCTTTCTTT.

The chain links TRBV7-2 to TRBJ2-2; TRBD2 agrees at 7 bases. CDR1 is SGHTA and CDR2 is FQGNSA in the germline V gene. V dropped 9 bases and J dropped 0; count of bases not matched to a gene: 10. The CDR3 has 16 residues. The CDR3 sequence: CASSHISGSNTGELFF. CDR3 bases: TGTGCCAGTAGCCACATTAGCGGGTCGAACACCGGGGAGCTGTTTTTT. The entire variable domain, with the rest obtained from reference TRBV7-2 and TRBJ2-2, is as follows: GAGVSQSPSNKVTEKGKDVELRCDPISGHTALYWYRQSLGQGLEFLIYFQGNSAPDKSGLPSDRFSAERTGGSVSTLTIQRTQQEDSAVYLCASSHISGSNTGELFFGEGSRLTVL.

V and J are TRBV5-5 and TRBJ2-2; the match to TRBD1 covers 9 bases. CDR1 and CDR2 from the germline V gene are SGHKS and YYEKEE (reference sequence). The CDR3 sequence is 15 residues long. V gave up 2 bases and J gave up 9 bases; unmatched junction bases: 8. The CDR3 DNA follows: TGTGCCAGCAGCTTTTGGGGACAGGGTGGCTGGGAGCTGTTTTTT. Protein product: CASSFWGQGGWELFF.

With respect to this clone: This CDR3 is also generated by other DNA sequences in the sample. The rearrangement joins TRBV5-1 to TRBJ2-6; tentative D call: TRBD1 (5 bases). The V gene's germline CDR1 is SGHRS and CDR2 YFSETQ. Trimming left V 0 bases short and J 4 bases short, with 8 bases between. CDR3 length: 15 residues. The CDR3 sequence is CASSLGGAGANVLTF. For the CDR3, the DNA is TGCGCCAGCAGCTTGGGTGGGGCGGGGGCCAACGTCCTGACTTTC.

The chain uses TRBV3-1 (or the pseudogene TRBV3-2) and TRBJ1-1; TRBD1 is a possible D gene (6 bases). V gave up 0 bases and J gave up 7 bases, with 15 bases separating them. Per germline, CDR1 LGHDT and CDR2 YNNKEL (reference sequence). The CDR3 loop spans 15 amino acids. CDR3 coding DNA: TGTGCCAGCAGCCAAGAAGGGGGATACAAGAATGAAGCTTTCTTT. Amino acid sequence: CASSQEGGYKNEAFF.

This clone was seen a single time. The CDR3 protein is CASSFGGDSPLHF. The CDR3 DNA follows: TGCGCCAGCAGCTTTGGGGGGGATTCACCCCTCCACTTT. The chain combines TRBV5-1 with TRBJ1-6, with TRBD1 as a possible D gene (5 bases). CDR1 and CDR2 from the germline V gene are SGHRS and YFSETQ. Trimming shortened V by 2 bases and J by 8 bases, and 8 bases separated the two germline ends. This CDR3 region has 13 residues.

The chain employs TRBV5-1 and TRBJ2-5; D uncertain. Germline-derived CDR1 and CDR2 are SGHRS and YFSETQ. The CDR3 totals 14 residues. Trimming left V 4 bases short and J 0 bases short, with 10 bases between. The CDR3 protein is CASSRTANQETQYF. DNA for the CDR3: TGCGCCAGCAGCCGCACAGCTAACCAAGAGACCCAGTACTTC.

The chain joins TRBV13 to TRBJ2-1; D may be TRBD1 (6 bases). Trimming stripped 4 bases from V and 10 bases from J, with 20 bases between. Germline lookup yields CDR1 PRHDT and CDR2 FYEKMQ (reference sequence). This CDR3 region has 15 residues. The CDR3 sequence is CASSSNRAVGKEQFF. The CDR3 nucleotides are TGTGCCAGCAGCTCCAACAGGGCTGTGGGCAAGGAGCAGTTCTTC.

This clone was seen only a few times. V and J are TRBV3-1 (or the pseudogene TRBV3-2) and TRBJ1-6; D might be TRBD1 (5 bases). Trimming shortened V by 3 bases and J by 7 bases, and 7 bases separated the two germline ends. The CDR3 is 13 amino acids. Looked up from germline, CDR1 is LGHDT and CDR2 is YNNKEL (reference sequence). The CDR3, as DNA: TGTGCCAGCAGCCAGCCAGGGAATTCACCCCTCCACTTT. Protein: CASSQPGNSPLHF.

V is TRBV6-5 and J is TRBJ1-2; TRBD1 matches 9 bases. The CDR3 runs 14 residues. V lost 4 bases, J lost 8 bases, and 8 bases stayed unmatched. Per the germline V gene, CDR1 is MNHEY and CDR2 is SVGAGI. The CDR3: CASSFDRGSGGYTF. CDR3 DNA sequence: TGTGCCAGCAGTTTCGACAGGGGGAGTGGCGGCTACACCTTC.